What follows are 14 T cell receptor beta chains derived from one specimen sequenced in a study of T cell changes during pregnancy in multiple sclerosis. The repertoire was sequenced with immunoSEQ multiplex PCR; TCRdb's copy has only in-frame clones and lacks some. The table shows over 45,000 clones, with less than 95% occurring only once. The source material was peripheral blood, sampled in the first trimester of pregnancy. The receptors were gathered from a female donor in good health, enrolled as a control in a pregnancy study.

The gene calls are TRBV7-8 and TRBJ2-7, with 9 bases lining up with TRBD2. Germline V gene lookup returns CDR1 SGHVS and CDR2 FQNEAQ. The V gene end was trimmed by 6 bases and the J gene end by 0 bases; junction bases not matched to a gene: 3. This CDR3 is 14 amino acids long. CDR3 residues: CASRPTSGSYEQYF. CDR3 DNA: TGTGCCAGCAGGCCGACTAGCGGCTCCTACGAGCAGTACTTC.

CDR3 protein: CASSVGQGALGTEAFF. The CDR3 DNA reads as TGTGCCAGCAGCGTAGGACAGGGGGCTTTGGGAACTGAAGCTTTCTTT. The chain joins TRBV14 to TRBJ1-1; 11 nucleotides match TRBD1. The J segment lost 5 bases and the V segment lost 5 bases, leaving 10 bases of the junction unmatched. CDR1 and CDR2 from the germline V gene are SGHDN and FVKESK. The CDR3 runs 16 residues.

The V gene is TRBV27, the J gene TRBJ1-1; D is undetermined. In germline, CDR1 is MNHEY, CDR2 SMNVEV (reference sequence). CDR3 size: 15 residues. V was cut by 0 bases and J by 1 base, with 9 bases left in between. CDR3 nucleotide sequence: TGTGCCAGCAGTTTATCTTGGGAGGGGAACACTGAAGCTTTCTTT. Residues: CASSLSWEGNTEAFF.

CDR3 in DNA: TGTGCCAGCAGCCCCCGGCCGACTAGCGGGGCGAGCTCCTACAATGAGCAGTTCTTC. Encoded protein: CASSPRPTSGASSYNEQFF. V gene TRBV7-9 combines with J gene TRBJ2-1; 11 bases map to TRBD2. V trimming: 5 bases; J trimming: 0 bases; junction bases outside the gene matches: 12. The CDR3 is made up of 19 amino acids. Per the germline V gene, CDR1 is SEHNR and CDR2 is FQNEAQ (reference sequence).

This clone was detected only once. Other nucleotide sequences in the sample specify the same CDR3. The V and J genes are TRBV20-1 and TRBJ2-5; D is undetermined. CDR1 and CDR2 from the germline V gene are DFQATT and SNEGSKA (reference sequence). The CDR3 extends over 10 amino acids. Trimming took off 3 bases at V and 5 bases at J, with 4 bases between the two ends. The CDR3 bases are TGCAGTGCTAGGGAGGAGACCCAGTACTTC. Translating gives CSAREETQYF.

The V gene is TRBV5-1, the J gene TRBJ1-1; 7 positions agree with TRBD1. Germline CDR1 SGHRS, CDR2 YFSETQ. The CDR3 sequence is 12 residues long. The V and J ends lost 1 base and 7 bases, in that order; junction bases with no gene match: 1. DNA for the CDR3: TGCGCCAGCAGCTTGAGGGACAGTGAAGCTTTCTTT. Translated, it gives CASSLRDSEAFF.

The J gene is TRBJ2-1, the V gene TRBV15; D unclear. Looked up from germline, CDR1 is LNHNV and CDR2 is YYDKDF (reference sequence). The CDR3 totals 12 residues. V was pared by 4 bases and J by 6 bases, with 7 bases between. CDR3: CATSIRLNEQFF. DNA for the CDR3: TGTGCCACCAGCATCCGACTCAATGAGCAGTTCTTC. Full variable domain (outside the CDR3, taken from reference TRBV15 and TRBJ2-1): DAMVIQNPRYQVTQFGKPVTLSCSQTLNHNVMYWYQQKSSQAPKLLFHYYDKDFNNEADTPDNFQSRRPNTSFCFLDIRSPGLGDTAMYLCATSIRLNEQFFGPGTRLTVL.

This chain joins TRBV4-1 and TRBJ2-3; the match to TRBD1 covers 10 bases. From germline, CDR1 is MGHRA and CDR2 YSYEKL. The CDR3 consists of 17 residues. V shed 0 bases, J shed 5 bases, and the junction held 8 bases outside the gene matches. CDR3 region: CASSQEGSTGGLDTQYF. The CDR3 coding sequence is TGCGCCAGCAGCCAAGAAGGGTCGACAGGGGGCTTAGATACGCAGTATTTT.

This sequence joins TRBV27 and TRBJ2-7; 7 bases line up with TRBD1. V lost 5 bases, J lost 5 bases, and 12 bases stayed unmatched. The CDR3 runs 15 residues. Germline CDR1 MNHEY, CDR2 SMNVEV (reference sequence). For the CDR3, the DNA is TGTGCCAGCAGTCCGTCCCCGGGACAGATGAACGAGCAGTACTTC. It codes for CASSPSPGQMNEQYF.

This chain joins TRBV5-1 and TRBJ2-5; 11 bases match TRBD2. The CDR3 runs to 16 residues. With V trimmed by 4 bases and J by 2 bases, 7 bases remained unmatched. Germline CDR1 and CDR2: SGHRS and YFSETQ. DNA of the CDR3: TGCGCCAGCAGCCTCCAGCCTAGCGGGGGGCAAGAGACCCAGTACTTC. It translates to CASSLQPSGGQETQYF.

The chain is built from TRBV19 and TRBJ1-2; D is possibly TRBD1 (6 bases). The CDR3 length is 14 residues. V dropped 6 bases and J dropped 5 bases, with 16 bases sitting between them. Germline V gene lookup returns CDR1 LNHDA and CDR2 SQIVND (reference sequence). The CDR3 DNA reads as TGTGCCAGTAGCCGGGGAGGGGGGGTTTATGGCTACACCTTC. As protein: CASSRGGGVYGYTF. The variable domain in full, completed from reference TRBV19 and TRBJ1-2, reads DGGITQSPKYLFRKEGQNVTLSCEQNLNHDAMYWYRQDPGQGLRLIYYSQIVNDFQKGDIAEGYSVSREKKESFPLTVTSAQKNPTAFYLCASSRGGGVYGYTFGSGTRLTVV.

The CDR3 DNA reads TGTGCCAGCAGTGAAGCTCGGGGCGGGGAGCTGTTTTTT. As protein: CASSEARGGELFF. The chain employs TRBV6-1 and TRBJ2-2, with D maybe TRBD2 (5 bases). The germline CDR1 and CDR2 sequences are MNHNS and SASEGT. CDR3 length equals 13 residues. The V gene lost 0 bases and the J gene lost 7 bases, with 6 bases spanning the gap.

This rearrangement joins TRBV16 to TRBJ1-1, with D possibly matching TRBD1 (5 bases). Germline loops: CDR1 KGHSY, CDR2 FQNENV. The length of the CDR3 is 15 residues. The V and J ends lost 0 bases and 4 bases respectively, with 12 bases between them. The CDR3 loop reads CASSQSGYQGTEAFF. CDR3 DNA sequence: TGTGCCAGCAGCCAATCCGGATACCAGGGCACTGAAGCTTTCTTT. Supplemented by reference TRBV16 and TRBJ1-1, the full variable domain reads GEEVAQTPKHLVRGEGQKAKLYCAPIKGHSYVFWYQQVLKNEFKFLISFQNENVFDETGMPKERFSAKCLPNSPCSLEIQATKLEDSAVYFCASSQSGYQGTEAFFGQGTRLTVV.

This chain connects TRBV5-1 to TRBJ1-1; D unclear. Germline CDR1 and CDR2: SGHRS and YFSETQ. V lost 4 bases, J lost 4 bases, and 8 bases lay in between. The CDR3 runs 12 residues. CDR3: CASSLRGTEAFF. The CDR3 coding sequence is TGCGCCAGCAGCCTACGGGGCACTGAAGCTTTCTTT.